This TCR beta chain was captured in a study of shared clonotypes between healthy human individuals. On the study more broadly: Three CD4 naive, three CD4 memory, two CD8 naive and one CD8 memory plate were used per donor. Findings and caveats of the study: When naive CD4 clonotypes were compared across four donors, 4% to 6.5% were shared. The sole specimen, blood, was sampled, and tissue repertoires likely differ. At large depth, rarefaction still showed sorted-subset sequencing to be incomplete.

Notes on this clone: The antigen remains unidentified.

Germline CDR1 and CDR2: MNHNS and SASEGT. The CDR3 is 17 residues long. V was shortened by 3 bases and J by 5 bases, with 22 bases between the two germline ends. Sequencing was performed with immunoSEQ multiplex PCR; in TCRdb, only in-frame clones are kept and a portion is missing. The sample comprises about 2,200,000 clones, about 93% of which are singletons, and more than 1.5% rests with the top ten. Cells designated naive CD8 were CD45RO-negative and were positively selected for CCR7, with terminally differentiated effector memory CD45RA+ cells excluded. The sequence was collected from a man aged 18 to 29 in good health. Some clones in this sample may be carry-over from other donors' samples. The rearrangement joins TRBV6-1 to TRBJ1-1; tentative D call: TRBD1 (5 bases). Material: naive CD8+ T cells from PBMCs. The CDR3: CASSEEGARADGTEAFF. The CDR3 nucleotides are TGTGCCAGCAGTGAGGAGGGCGCCAGGGCGGATGGGACTGAAGCTTTCTTT.